The text below deals with one T cell receptor beta chain. Authors' processing steps: Reference gene primer amplification gave nucleated cell count estimates. Repertoires were generated with immunoSEQ multiplex PCR, while TCRdb's copy carries only in-frame clones and drops some. V and J calls and clone size come straight from that table; D and trimming were deduced from the DNA. The repertoire consists of roughly 200,000 clones, with just under 80% occurring once and the leading ten covering under 3.5%. Trimming cost V 1 base and J 5 bases; bases outside gene matches: 4. Germline CDR1 is SQVTM and CDR2 is ANQGSEA. This CDR3 region has 13 residues. The data are from a study of blood T cell repertoires in COVID-19. The wider study: COVID-19 samples collected from the United States, Italy and Spain covered acute and convalescent phases.

The rearrangement links TRBV29-1 to TRBJ2-7, with TRBD1 identical over 8 bases. This receptor was identified in a woman at least 80 years old with active or convalescent COVID-19. Sequenced sample: peripheral blood. The CDR3 is CSVEGTGSHEQYF. In nucleotides, the CDR3 is TGCAGCGTTGAAGGGACAGGGTCCCACGAGCAGTACTTC.